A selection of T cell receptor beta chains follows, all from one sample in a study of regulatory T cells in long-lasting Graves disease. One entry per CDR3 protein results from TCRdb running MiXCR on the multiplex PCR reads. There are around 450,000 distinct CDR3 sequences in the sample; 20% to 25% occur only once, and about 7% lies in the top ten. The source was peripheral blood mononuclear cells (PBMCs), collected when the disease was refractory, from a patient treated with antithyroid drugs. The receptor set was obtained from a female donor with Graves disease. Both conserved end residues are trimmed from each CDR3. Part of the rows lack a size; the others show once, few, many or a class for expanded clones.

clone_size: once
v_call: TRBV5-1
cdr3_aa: ASRIGQETQY

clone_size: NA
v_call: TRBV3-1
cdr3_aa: ASSQAQFRGRHTEAF

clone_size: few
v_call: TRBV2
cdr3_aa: ASGTGTNTIY

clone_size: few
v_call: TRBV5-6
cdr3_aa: ASSFGGYTSQY

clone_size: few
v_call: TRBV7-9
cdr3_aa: ASSLPGTNTGELF

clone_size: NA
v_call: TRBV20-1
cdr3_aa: SAREGSSPEAF

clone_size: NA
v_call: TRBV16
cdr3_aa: ASSPDGKVGPQH

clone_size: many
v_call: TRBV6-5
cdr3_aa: ASSNSGAGTYGYT

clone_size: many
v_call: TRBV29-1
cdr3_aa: SARTGVYTEAF

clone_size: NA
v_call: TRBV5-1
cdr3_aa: ASSLPPLAANTGELF

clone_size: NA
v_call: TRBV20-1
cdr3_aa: SAPIRGGGPYGYT

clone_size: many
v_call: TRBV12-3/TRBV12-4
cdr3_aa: ASGRRVSNQPQH

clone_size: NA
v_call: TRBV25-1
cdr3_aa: ASSEYGGPYEQY

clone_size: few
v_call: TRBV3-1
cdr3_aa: ASSQHRTSGTQETQY

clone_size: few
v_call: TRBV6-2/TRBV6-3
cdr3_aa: AGRGAYNSPLH

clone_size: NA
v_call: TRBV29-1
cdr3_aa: SFMTVQETQY

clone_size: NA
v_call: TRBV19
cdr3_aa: ASKTPGGSEAF

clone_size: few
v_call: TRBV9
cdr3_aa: ASSAQPGELF

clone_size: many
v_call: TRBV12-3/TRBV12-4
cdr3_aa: ASSPRLAASSYEQY

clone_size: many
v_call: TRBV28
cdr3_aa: ASSFGGSGGYT

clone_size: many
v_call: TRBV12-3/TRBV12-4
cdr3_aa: ASRGQEGQPQH

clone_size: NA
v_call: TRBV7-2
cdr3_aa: ASSDGTSGGFQETQY

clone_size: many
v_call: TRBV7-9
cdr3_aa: ASSFSNYQETQY

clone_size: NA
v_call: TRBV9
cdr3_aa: ASSPGGDNEQF

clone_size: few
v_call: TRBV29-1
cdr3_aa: SVEAGGMETEAF

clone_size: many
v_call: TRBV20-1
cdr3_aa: SARDSLASETQY

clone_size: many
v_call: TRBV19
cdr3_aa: ASSFTDAHNQPQH

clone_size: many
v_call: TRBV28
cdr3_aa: ASSLSETFYGYT

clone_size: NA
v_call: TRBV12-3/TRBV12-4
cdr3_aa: ASTQPGQGKDGYT

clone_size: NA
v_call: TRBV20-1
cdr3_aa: SATGQGPPYGYT

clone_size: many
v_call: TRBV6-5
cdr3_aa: ASSYAGGSYEQY

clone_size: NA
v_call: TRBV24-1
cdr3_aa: TTSDPTSGQETQY

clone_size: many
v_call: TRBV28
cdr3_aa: ASSLGSKNIQY

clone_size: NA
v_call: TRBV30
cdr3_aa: AWMSWAGETQY

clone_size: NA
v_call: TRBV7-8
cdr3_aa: ASSFGTALAPQPQH

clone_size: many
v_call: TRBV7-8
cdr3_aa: ASSLPAGQGNYGYT

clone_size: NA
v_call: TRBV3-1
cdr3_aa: ASSQDLQGVGEKLF

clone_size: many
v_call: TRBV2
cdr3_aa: ASTGQGEQY

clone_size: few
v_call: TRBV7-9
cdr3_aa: ALDPRGSYEQY

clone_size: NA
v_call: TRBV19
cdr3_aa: ASSSQGRNQPQH

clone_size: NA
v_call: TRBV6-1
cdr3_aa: ATKTGYNSPLH

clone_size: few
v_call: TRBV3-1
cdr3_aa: ASEGTSNEQY